This T cell receptor beta chain was captured in a study of molecular identifiers for immune sequencing clone quantification. About the study: RNA from approximately 20,000 or 100,000 naive CD8 cells was split five ways in replicates, with four sequenced.

TCRdb fed the PCR reads into MiXCR, producing one record per CDR3 protein. The profile shows around 470,000 distinct CDR3 sequences, roughly 26% of them singletons. General study findings and limits: Highly expanded clone sizes could be underestimated through barcode sharing by identical TCR molecules. Jurkat TCR RNA from one cell was spiked into roughly 1 million naive cells, and it was reportedly detectable there. Among effectors, clones above 20 RNA copies held over 99% of molecules; among naive cells, under 1%.

This clonotype appeared a few times. The antigen remains unidentified. The CDR3 has 13 residues. Trimming stripped 6 bases from V and 4 bases from J, with 10 bases between. The germline CDR1 and CDR2 sequences are LNHDA and SQIVND (reference sequence). The V call is TRBV19, the J call TRBJ1-5; a weak D match, TRBD1 (5 bases). Sequencing used naive CD8+ T cells from blood, with Jurkat cell RNA spiked in. Subset here: FACS-sorted CD8+CD4-CCR7+CD45RA+ naive T cells. This TCR derives from a human donor in good health. Some libraries in this study had Jurkat cell RNA spiked in. The CDR3 sequence is CASSHPGNQPQHF. In nucleotides, the CDR3 is TGTGCCAGTAGCCACCCAGGGAATCAGCCCCAGCATTTT.